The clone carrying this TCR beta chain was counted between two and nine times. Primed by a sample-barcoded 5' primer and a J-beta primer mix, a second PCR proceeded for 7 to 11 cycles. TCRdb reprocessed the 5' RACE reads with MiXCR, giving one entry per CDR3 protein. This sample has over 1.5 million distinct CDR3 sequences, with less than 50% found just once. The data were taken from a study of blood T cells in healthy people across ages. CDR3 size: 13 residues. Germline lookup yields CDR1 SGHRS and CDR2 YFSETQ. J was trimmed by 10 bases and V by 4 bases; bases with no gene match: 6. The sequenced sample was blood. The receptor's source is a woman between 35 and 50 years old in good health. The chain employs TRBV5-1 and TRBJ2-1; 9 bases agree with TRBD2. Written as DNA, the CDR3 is TGCGCCAGCAGCGGGGGACTAGCCTGGGAGCAGTTCTTC. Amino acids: CASSGGLAWEQFF.